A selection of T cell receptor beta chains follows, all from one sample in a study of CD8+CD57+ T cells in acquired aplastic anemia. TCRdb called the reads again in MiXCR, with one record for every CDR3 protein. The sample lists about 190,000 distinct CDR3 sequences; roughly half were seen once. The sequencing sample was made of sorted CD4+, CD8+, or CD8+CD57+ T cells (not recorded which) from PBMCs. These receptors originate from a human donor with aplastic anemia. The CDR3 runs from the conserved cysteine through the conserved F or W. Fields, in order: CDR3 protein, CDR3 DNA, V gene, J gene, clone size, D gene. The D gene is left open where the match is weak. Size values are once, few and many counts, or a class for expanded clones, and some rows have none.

CASSPGSRELFF	TGTGCCAGCAGCCCGGGGTCGCGGGAGCTGTTTTTT	TRBV7-9	TRBJ2-2	once	NA
CASSYTRLAGAAQYF	TGTGCCAGCAGTTACACGCGGCTAGCGGGCGCTGCGCAGTACTTC	TRBV10-3	TRBJ2-7	NA	TRBD2
CASSEGGPPYEQYF	TGTGCCAGCTCGGAGGGGGGTCCTCCCTACGAGCAGTACTTC	TRBV7-6	TRBJ2-7	few	NA
CASSLARGPNTGELFF	TGTGCCAGCAGCTTAGCGCGAGGGCCCAACACCGGGGAGCTGTTTTTT	TRBV7-6	TRBJ2-2	NA	NA
CASSVGGGNQPQHF	TGTGCCAGCAGTGTTGGGGGAGGCAATCAGCCCCAGCATTTT	TRBV2	TRBJ1-5	NA	NA
CASSLRTSNEKLFF	TGTGCCAGCAGCCTCCGGACGAGCAATGAAAAACTGTTTTTT	TRBV5-6	TRBJ1-4	many	NA
CASSPAGTRTYEQYF	TGTGCCAGCAGCCCAGCCGGGACTAGGACTTACGAGCAGTACTTC	TRBV7-9	TRBJ2-7	NA	TRBD2
CASSFAGGNGYTF	TGCGCCAGCAGCTTTGCTGGTGGCAATGGCTACACCTTC	TRBV5-1	TRBJ1-2	NA	NA
CASSLVREEQYF	TGCGCCAGCAGCTTGGTAAGGGAAGAGCAGTACTTC	TRBV5-1	TRBJ2-7	many	NA
CASRPGNSPLHF	TGTGCCAGCCGGCCCGGGAATTCACCCCTCCACTTT	TRBV25-1	TRBJ1-6	NA	NA
CASSERAHRGETQYF	TGTGCCAGCAGTGAACGGGCCCACCGCGGTGAGACCCAGTACTTC	TRBV2	TRBJ2-5	few	NA
CASSRSPAGEQYF	TGCGCCAGCAGTAGAAGCCCCGCCGGGGAGCAGTACTTC	TRBV7-4	TRBJ2-7	NA	NA
CASSLAAGYDTEAFF	TGTGCCAGCAGCTTAGCGGCAGGCTATGACACTGAAGCTTTCTTT	TRBV2	TRBJ1-1	NA	NA
CATSLTRSDTEAFF	TGTGCCACCAGCCTGACTCGAAGCGACACTGAAGCTTTCTTT	TRBV15	TRBJ1-1	few	NA
CASSYRGSTDTQYF	TGTGCCAGCAGTTATCGGGGTAGCACAGATACGCAGTATTTT	TRBV12-3/TRBV12-4	TRBJ2-3	NA	NA
CASLASGNTIYF	TGTGCCAGCCTGGCCTCTGGAAACACCATATATTTT	TRBV7-2	TRBJ1-3	few	NA
CASSQEQGFETQYF	TGCGCCAGCAGCCAAGAACAGGGTTTCGAGACCCAGTACTTC	TRBV4-3	TRBJ2-5	NA	NA
CAISESGTGTSTGELFF	TGTGCCATCAGTGAGTCGGGAACCGGGACTAGCACCGGGGAGCTGTTTTTT	TRBV10-3	TRBJ2-2	NA	TRBD2
CASSMSAGGTQYF	TGTGCCAGTAGTATGAGCGCGGGCGGTACGCAGTATTTT	TRBV19	TRBJ2-3	NA	NA
CASSEGWGLTDTQYF	TGTGCCAGCAGTGAAGGGTGGGGCCTCACAGATACGCAGTATTTT	TRBV2	TRBJ2-3	once	NA
CASRNSGSSPYEQYF	TGTGCCAGCAGGAATAGCGGGAGTTCCCCCTACGAGCAGTACTTC	TRBV27	TRBJ2-7	few	TRBD2
CATSDFLGENTGELFF	TGTGCCACCAGTGATTTCCTTGGGGAGAACACCGGGGAGCTGTTTTTT	TRBV24-1	TRBJ2-2	NA	NA
CASSEALRGAEQYF	TGTGCCAGCAGTGAAGCGCTTAGGGGAGCCGAGCAGTACTTC	TRBV2	TRBJ2-7	many	NA
CASSIGTAGANALTF	TGTGCCAGTAGTATAGGGACAGCGGGGGCCAACGCCCTGACTTTC	TRBV19	TRBJ2-6	NA	TRBD2
CASSLTGGAYEQYF	TGTGCCAGTAGCTTGACAGGGGGCGCCTACGAGCAGTACTTC	TRBV19	TRBJ2-7	many	TRBD1
CSSYSLAANQPQHF	TGCAGCAGTTACTCATTGGCAGCCAATCAGCCCCAGCATTTT	TRBV29-1	TRBJ1-5	NA	NA
CASTTGQGNTEAFF	TGTGCCAGTACCACCGGACAGGGGAACACTGAAGCTTTCTTT	TRBV19	TRBJ1-1	once	TRBD1
CASSQTSSGEQYF	TGTGCCAGCAGCCAAACATCCTCTGGGGAGCAGTACTTC	TRBV16	TRBJ2-7	NA	NA
CASSFGLTYEQYF	TGTGCCAGCAGCTTTGGACTAACCTACGAGCAGTACTTC	TRBV5-5	TRBJ2-7	few	NA
CASSIGGTRETQYF	TGTGCCAGTAGTATAGGTGGGACCAGAGAGACCCAGTACTTC	TRBV19	TRBJ2-5	few	NA
CASSAIGQGGSYNSPLHF	TGTGCCAGCAGTGCAATCGGACAGGGTGGGTCCTATAATTCACCCCTCCACTTT	TRBV25-1	TRBJ1-6	NA	TRBD1
CASSPSGFVGGPRLQETQYF	TGTGCCAGCAGCCCCTCGGGATTCGTCGGGGGACCCCGACTTCAAGAGACCCAGTACTTC	TRBV11-1	TRBJ2-5	NA	NA
CASSTQGWEAKNIQYF	TGTGCCAGCAGCACACAGGGATGGGAAGCCAAAAACATTCAGTACTTC	TRBV11-2	TRBJ2-4	many	NA
CASSENGRETQYF	TGTGCCAGCAGTGAAAATGGGAGGGAGACCCAGTACTTC	TRBV6-1	TRBJ2-5	NA	NA
CSAPRSVSYGYTF	TGCAGTGCTCCCCGAAGCGTAAGCTATGGCTACACCTTC	TRBV20-1	TRBJ1-2	few	NA
CSASILPGLYNEQFF	TGCAGTGCTAGCATCCTCCCGGGACTTTACAATGAGCAGTTCTTC	TRBV20-1	TRBJ2-1	many	NA
CSARVAGGTDTQYF	TGCAGTGCTAGAGTTGCGGGAGGCACAGATACGCAGTATTTT	TRBV20-1	TRBJ2-3	NA	TRBD2
CASSYGGGHSPLHF	TGTGCCAGCAGTTACGGCGGGGGTCATTCACCCCTCCACTTT	TRBV6-2/TRBV6-3	TRBJ1-6	NA	NA
CASSYGPLPSRDNYGYTF	TGTGCCAGCAGTTACGGGCCTCTCCCGAGCCGTGATAACTATGGCTACACCTTC	TRBV6-2/TRBV6-3	TRBJ1-2	NA	NA
CASSPVDPKSEQYF	TGTGCCAGCAGCCCCGTGGACCCCAAAAGCGAGCAGTACTTC	TRBV5-6	TRBJ2-7	many	NA
CSVPGLAGGPLNTGELFF	TGCAGTGTCCCGGGACTAGCGGGAGGGCCCTTGAACACCGGGGAGCTGTTTTTT	TRBV20-1	TRBJ2-2	many	TRBD2
CASSESGRGTDTQYF	TGTGCCAGCAGTGAATCGGGCAGGGGAACAGATACGCAGTATTTT	TRBV25-1	TRBJ2-3	NA	NA
CASSSEPTNTGELFF	TGTGCCAGCAGCTCCGAGCCTACCAACACCGGGGAGCTGTTTTTT	TRBV25-1	TRBJ2-2	many	NA
CASSPQWDRGQVGYTF	TGTGCCAGCAGCCCCCAATGGGACAGGGGGCAGGTAGGCTACACCTTC	TRBV7-2	TRBJ1-2	many	TRBD1
CASTNPGYEQYF	TGTGCCAGCACTAACCCAGGTTACGAGCAGTACTTC	TRBV6-5	TRBJ2-7	many	NA
CASSSRGAAYGYTF	TGTGCCAGCAGCTCCCGGGGGGCGGCATATGGCTACACCTTC	TRBV11-3	TRBJ1-2	few	NA
CAGTGATRSIAGELFF	TGTGCCGGGACAGGGGCGACCCGAAGTATAGCCGGGGAGCTGTTTTTT	TRBV10-3	TRBJ2-2	NA	TRBD1